This TCR beta chain comes out of a study of CD8+CD57+ T cells in acquired aplastic anemia. This clonotype was recorded many times. The template for TCR beta VDJ and CDR3 sequence profiling was genomic DNA. A single record per CDR3 protein comes from TCRdb applying MiXCR to the reads. The table has approximately 130,000 distinct CDR3 sequences, about 40% seen once. Patients included in sequencing had previously demonstrated CD8+CD57+ cell expansion by flow cytometry. The CDR3 consists of 14 residues. Germline loops: CDR1 SGHRS, CDR2 YFSETQ. V lost 0 bases to trimming and J lost 8 bases, with 14 bases between them.

The specimen was sorted CD4+, CD8+, or CD8+CD57+ T cells (not recorded which) from PBMCs. This sequence joins TRBV5-1 and TRBJ1-1, with D perhaps TRBD1 (6 bases). The clonotype originates from a human donor with aplastic anemia. The CDR3 coding sequence is TGCGCCAGCAGCTTGGCCGGGAGGGGGGACGAAGCTTTCTTT. Translating it yields CASSLAGRGDEAFF.